Described below is a single T cell receptor (beta chain) sequence and its context. The antigen it recognizes is unknown. No qualities accompany the bases; no much larger clone lies one base away. The data were obtained in a study of CD8+ T cells in alopecia areata listed by TCRdb under 2018. With regard to the full study: The treated patients took part in an open-label pilot trial in which moderate-to-severe alopecia areata was treated with oral tofacitinib at 5 to 10 mg twice daily. Patients on tofacitinib were biopsied at baseline and after 4 and 24 weeks of treatment, and several of the patients also had a later scalp biopsy. Patients stayed on tofacitinib for 6 to 18 months and then had 6 months of follow-up off drug so that delayed response and recurrence could be assessed. RNA was obtained with the PAXgene miRNA kit for fixed scalp, the miRNeasy kit for PBMCs, and the RNeasy kit for mouse skin. Clonality in the scalp was compared among normal scalp (n=4), patchy alopecia areata scalp (n=8), and alopecia totalis/universalis scalp (n=8). On the human side, TCRbeta sequencing was run on scalp tissue and on sorted CD4+ and CD8+ peripheral blood T cells from healthy controls and from alopecia areata patients with either patchy or totalis/universalis disease. To study T cell clonal expansion in alopecia areata, the researchers applied high-throughput TCRbeta sequencing to both the C3H/HeJ mouse model and human patients. The SALT score, which quantifies the percentage of affected scalp surface area, was used to measure disease severity in treated patients. TCRbeta CDR3 regions were amplified by immunoSEQ multiplex PCR using 35 Vbeta forward and 13 Jbeta reverse primers. Overall study outcomes, separate from this receptor: Because the treated cohort was small and had just a single nonresponder, larger studies are needed to establish links between baseline CD8+ expansion and response. Higher clonality and more expanded CD8+ clones were observed in lesional scalp than in normal scalp, particularly in alopecia totalis/universalis, a finding suggestive of antigenic drive. Unlike mouse skin, where gammadelta T cells dominate, normal human skin contains resident alphabeta T cells that get sequenced too, which complicates analysis of the scalp TCR repertoire. TCR sequences shared between patients were less clear than in mice, possibly partly because of HLA diversity in the patient population. During tofacitinib treatment, many expanded lesional clones remained in scalp and blood, and this persistence may partly explain relapse after treatment is stopped. Scalp clonality and the number of expanded CD8+ clones among the top 100 scalp clones were significantly decreased by tofacitinib.

V drops 4 bases and J drops 11 bases, leaving 14 bases in between. CDR1 MNHEY and CDR2 SVGAGI were looked up in the germline V gene. From cysteine to phenylalanine, the CDR3 is 12 amino acids long. The kept DNA is CDR3 alone, 36 bases in frame from the first base. The treatment or condition label here, explained by the study, means: oral pan-JAK inhibitor, 5-10 mg twice daily. From alopecia areata patients, peripheral blood was collected along with lesional scalp punch biopsies. After PBMCs were isolated by density centrifugation and stained for CD3, CD4 and CD8, a FACSAria was used to sort CD4+ and CD8+ T cells. The library came from the immunoSEQ multiplex PCR assay. RNA was extracted from all samples and reverse transcribed into cDNA as template for TCR sequencing. First-strand cDNA was synthesized using SuperScript III with a 2:1 mix of oligo-dT and random hexamers. A synthetic immune receptor repertoire was used to measure amplification bias, and any remaining bias was corrected computationally. On the study's bioinformatics: After raw reads were preprocessed to remove errors, the CDR3 was defined following IMGT conventions as running from the conserved cysteine to phenylalanine. Clonality was computed as 1 minus the Shannon entropy, with the entropy normalized by log2 of the number of productive unique TCRs. CD4 or CD8 identity of scalp clones was inferred by cross-referencing scalp TCRbeta sequences with sorted blood CD4 and CD8 repertoires. Here the immuneACCESS table is served through TCRdb, limited to in-frame sequences with V and J called. Missing clones are a known gap in these copies; in checked studies unresolved V genes cover under half, and the rest lacks a known reason. V, J and clone size reflect that table, while D and trimming were determined from the DNA. The sample contains fewer than 250,000 clones, about two fifths of them found a single time. Of the sample, around 0.48% is held by the ten largest clones.

The receptor was isolated from a human donor with alopecia areata. The sequencing used CD4+ T cells sorted from blood, collected between weeks 30 and 35, from a patient treated with tofacitinib. The chain is made from TRBV6-5 and TRBJ1-1, and possibly TRBD1, on 5 matching bases. The CDR3 reads as follows: CASSLSGGTAFF. The nucleotide sequence is given as TGTGCCAGCAGTTTATCTGGGGGGACGGCTTTCTTT.